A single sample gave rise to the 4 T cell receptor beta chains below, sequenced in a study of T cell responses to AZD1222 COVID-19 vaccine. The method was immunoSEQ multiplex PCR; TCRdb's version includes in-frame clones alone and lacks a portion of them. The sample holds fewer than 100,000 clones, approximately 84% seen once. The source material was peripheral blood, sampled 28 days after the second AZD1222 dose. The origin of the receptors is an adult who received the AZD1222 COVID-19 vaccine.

The CDR3: CASSKQGNQPQHF. As DNA, the CDR3 is TGTGCCAGTAGTAAACAGGGGAATCAGCCCCAGCATTTT. J is TRBJ1-5 and V is TRBV19, with 7 nucleotides matching TRBD1. This CDR3 has 13 amino acids. Losses at the gene ends were 4 bases for V and 4 bases for J; bases not matched to a gene: 1. Germline CDR1 reads LNHDA; CDR2 reads SQIVND (reference sequence).

The CDR3 sequence is CASSVDEAYNEQFF. CDR3 DNA sequence: TGTGCCAGCAGCGTAGACGAGGCCTACAATGAGCAGTTCTTC. The gene calls are TRBV9 and TRBJ2-1, with D uncertain. Germline V gene sequence: CDR1 SGDLS, CDR2 YYNGEE. Trimming took 0 bases from V and 2 from J, leaving 6 bases between them. The CDR3 has 14 residues.

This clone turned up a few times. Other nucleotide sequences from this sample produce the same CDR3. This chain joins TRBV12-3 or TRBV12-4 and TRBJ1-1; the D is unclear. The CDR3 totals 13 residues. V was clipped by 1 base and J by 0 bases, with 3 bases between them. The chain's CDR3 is CASSLGMNTEAFF. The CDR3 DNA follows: TGTGCCAGCAGTTTAGGGATGAACACTGAAGCTTTCTTT.

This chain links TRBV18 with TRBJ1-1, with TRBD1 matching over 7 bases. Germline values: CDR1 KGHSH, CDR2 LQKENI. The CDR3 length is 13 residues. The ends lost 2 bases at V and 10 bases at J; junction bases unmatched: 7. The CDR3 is CASSPTGTERAFF. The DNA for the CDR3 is TGTGCCAGCTCACCAACCGGGACAGAGCGAGCTTTCTTT. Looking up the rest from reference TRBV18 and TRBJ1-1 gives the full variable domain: NAGVMQNPRHLVRRRGQEARLRCSPMKGHSHVYWYRQLPEEGLKFMVYLQKENIIDESGMPKERFSAEFPKEGPSILRIQQVVRGDSAAYFCASSPTGTERAFFGQGTRLTVV.